This entry describes one T cell receptor (beta chain). The junction had 13 bases not matched to a gene; V was cut back by 5 bases and J by 5 bases. The CDR3 spans 17 residues. The germline gives CDR1 MNHNY, CDR2 SVGAGI (reference sequence). The study drew participants aged roughly 18 to 89 years from around 24 US areas. Participants' own reports of clinical history determined their cohort assignment. In the source study's methods: From reference gene primer amplification, estimates of nucleated cell counts were derived. Only in-frame clones appear in the TCRdb table, and some are missing; sequencing was by immunoSEQ multiplex PCR. The V and J calls and the clone size are those of that table, but D and trimming were determined from the DNA. Among about 200,000 clones, 70% to 90% were seen once, and the ten largest hold 3.5% to 4%. This sample stems from a study of blood T cell repertoires in COVID-19. Study in general: T cells, B-cell-depleted T cells, or PBMCs supplied cDNA or gDNA.

Sequenced sample: PBMCs or T cells enriched from blood (not recorded which). This chain uses TRBV6-6 with TRBJ2-2; 8 positions match TRBD2. The sequence was obtained from a middle-aged woman with acute COVID-19. This CDR3 is CASSQRGTRRGTGELFF. The CDR3 DNA reads TGTGCCAGCAGTCAGCGGGGGACTAGGAGGGGGACCGGGGAGCTGTTTTTT.